This T cell receptor (beta chain) was identified in a study of OX40 agonist ivuxolimab in advanced cancers. Study details: Males comprised around 80% of the group, whose mean age was roughly 64 years (range 23 to 79). A partial response was reached by three patients: one with hepatocellular carcinoma and two with cutaneous melanoma. Findings and caveats of the study: The study observed clonal expansion of CD4+ and CD8+ blood T cells by week 6 at 0.1 to 3.0 mg/kg. CD8+ T cells (on average) carried more expanded clones than CD4+ T cells.

Regarding this clone: Its antigen is unknown.

Trimming cost V 4 bases and J 6 bases, with 13 bases left between them. The length of the CDR3 is 13 residues. Per the germline V gene, CDR1 is SGHRS and CDR2 is YFSETQ. Profiling relied on immunoSEQ multiplex PCR, and the TCRdb table lists in-frame clones only, not all of them. The repertoire has more than 65,000 clones, about 87% of them found once; the top ten carry 0.8% to 1.3%. The sample here was CD4+ or CD8+ T cells sorted from blood, taken in a trial of the OX40 agonist ivuxolimab. V is TRBV5-1 and J is TRBJ1-1; D is unclear. The source of this sequence is an adult with an advanced solid tumor such as melanoma, head and neck, liver or kidney cancer. The CDR3 bases are TGCGCCAGCAGCCACTTGGCGAGCCCTGAAGCTTTCTTT. Amino acids: CASSHLASPEAFF.